These T cell receptor beta chains were read from a single sample in a study of CD8+ T cells in alopecia areata. TCRdb's table, derived via immunoSEQ multiplex PCR, lists solely in-frame clones and lacks some. This sample yields 150,000 to 200,000 clones, of which 40% to 55% are seen a single time; about 9.5% belongs to the top ten. Sequenced here: CD8+ T cells sorted from blood, sampled around week 54, from a patient treated with tofacitinib. Receptors were obtained from a human donor with alopecia areata. Both conserved end residues are part of each CDR3. D genes are given only for firm matches. A row's size may be missing; if present it is once, few, many or a size class.

clone_size j_call d_call v_call cdr3_aa cdr3_nt
NA TRBJ2-1 TRBD1 TRBV9 CASSVRQGPYNEQFF TGTGCCAGCAGCGTACGACAGGGGCCCTACAATGAGCAGTTCTTC
NA TRBJ2-1 TRBD2 TRBV5-1 CASSLVLAGGPGEQFF TGCGCCAGCAGCTTGGTCCTGGCGGGGGGGCCGGGTGAGCAGTTCTTC
NA TRBJ2-5 TRBD2 TRBV10-3 CASSFPGTSGEQETQYF TGTGCCAGCAGTTTCCCTGGGACTAGCGGGGAACAAGAGACCCAGTACTTC
few TRBJ1-4 TRBD1 TRBV27 CASSLLGTANEKLFF TGTGCCAGCAGTTTATTGGGGACAGCTAATGAAAAACTGTTTTTT
NA TRBJ2-2 NA TRBV29-1 CSVDSTGELFF TGCAGCGTTGACAGCACCGGGGAGCTGTTTTTT
NA TRBJ1-4 NA TRBV7-9 CASSLGQVLFF TGTGCCAGCAGCTTAGGACAGGTCCTGTTTTTT
NA TRBJ1-6 NA TRBV30 CAWIDAGRNSPLHF TGTGCCTGGATAGACGCGGGCAGGAATTCACCCCTCCACTTT
NA TRBJ2-1 NA TRBV5-6 CASSLQGTYNEQFF TGTGCCAGCAGCTTACAGGGCACCTACAATGAGCAGTTCTTC
NA TRBJ1-1 NA TRBV5-6 CASSLSGLYTEAFF TGTGCCAGCAGCTTGTCAGGGCTGTACACTGAAGCTTTCTTT
NA TRBJ1-1 NA TRBV20-1 CSAELIEAFF TGCAGTGCAGAACTAATTGAAGCTTTCTTT
once TRBJ1-6 TRBD1 TRBV30 CAWKSRGPNSPLHF TGTGCCTGGAAGTCCAGGGGGCCAAATTCACCCCTCCACTTT
NA TRBJ2-1 TRBD2 TRBV4-1 CASSQVTSEYNEQFF TGCGCCAGCAGCCAAGTGACTAGCGAATACAATGAGCAGTTCTTC
NA TRBJ1-1 NA TRBV4-1 CASRGHMGLNTEAFF TGCGCCAGCAGGGGACACATGGGATTGAACACTGAAGCTTTCTTT
NA TRBJ2-7 NA TRBV2 CASSEGQGISYEQYF TGTGCCAGCAGTGAGGGGCAGGGGATCTCCTACGAGCAGTACTTC
NA TRBJ1-1 NA TRBV5-1 CASSLGGARITEAFF TGCGCCAGCAGCTTGGGAGGGGCCCGGATCACTGAAGCTTTCTTT
NA TRBJ1-5 NA TRBV9 CASSVGGGGQPQHF TGTGCCAGCAGCGTAGGAGGGGGAGGTCAGCCCCAGCATTTT
NA TRBJ2-1 TRBD2 TRBV30 CAWSITSGGASEQFF TGTGCCTGGAGTATAACTAGCGGGGGGGCCTCTGAGCAGTTCTTC
NA TRBJ1-5 TRBD1 TRBV9 CASSEGQGYSNQPQHF TGTGCCAGCAGCGAGGGACAGGGGTATAGCAATCAGCCCCAGCATTTT
NA TRBJ2-7 NA TRBV30 CAWRLEGEQYF TGTGCCTGGAGGTTAGAGGGGGAGCAGTACTTC
NA TRBJ1-1 NA TRBV7-2 CASSLRWQDNTEAFF TGTGCCAGCAGCTTACGATGGCAGGATAACACTGAAGCTTTCTTT
NA TRBJ2-7 NA TRBV30 CAWSHPGSYEQYF TGTGCCTGGAGTCATCCGGGTTCCTACGAGCAGTACTTC
few TRBJ1-6 TRBD1 TRBV7-9 CASSLGLGTGDNSPLHF TGTGCCAGCAGCTTAGGACTCGGGACAGGGGATAATTCACCCCTCCACTTT
NA TRBJ1-5 NA TRBV6-1 CASSDDRELYQPQHF TGTGCCAGCAGTGACGACCGGGAACTCTATCAGCCCCAGCATTTT
few TRBJ2-3 TRBD2 TRBV18 CASLQGGGASDTQYF TGTGCCAGCCTTCAGGGCGGGGGGGCCTCAGATACGCAGTATTTT
NA TRBJ2-2 NA TRBV6-1 CASSSRTNGELFF TGTGCCAGCAGTTCCAGGACCAACGGGGAGCTGTTTTTT
NA TRBJ2-1 TRBD1 TRBV6-5 CASSTTRGRIDEQFF TGTGCCAGCAGTACAACCAGGGGGCGTATCGATGAGCAGTTCTTC
NA TRBJ1-1 NA TRBV5-4 CASSLEGEAFF TGTGCCAGCAGCTTGGAGGGTGAAGCTTTCTTT
NA TRBJ2-7 TRBD1 TRBV7-9 CASSRDSSYEQYF TGTGCCAGCAGCCGGGACAGTTCATACGAGCAGTACTTC
few TRBJ2-2 TRBD1 TRBV19 CASITRDRRDGELFF TGTGCCAGTATCACCCGGGACAGGCGTGACGGGGAGCTGTTTTTT